These 2 T cell receptor beta chains were sequenced from one sample in a study of cytomegalovirus exposure and HLA in healthy donors. Primers for the PCR totalled 60 Vbeta and 13 Jbeta. The table came from immunoSEQ multiplex PCR; TCRdb's copy has only in-frame clones and leaves some out. This sample yields more than 90,000 clones, of which 55% to 70% are seen a single time; 2% to 2.5% belongs to the top ten. Sequenced: PBMCs. The source of these receptors is a woman aged 25 to 39 in good health and CMV-seronegative.

Only a few counts were recorded for this clone. This chain links TRBV30 with TRBJ1-5; D ambiguous. CDR1 and CDR2 from the germline V gene are GTSNPN and SVGIG (reference sequence). V lost 3 bases and J 0 bases, leaving 9 bases between the germline ends. The CDR3 covers 14 residues. The CDR3: CAWSPGFSNQPQHF. CDR3 DNA: TGTGCCTGGAGCCCCGGTTTTAGCAATCAGCCCCAGCATTTT.

Here the CDR3 DNA reads TGTGCCAGCAGCTCCAACAGGGCCAGGGAGACCCAGTACTTC. Translation: CASSSNRARETQYF. This chain uses TRBV5-4 with TRBJ2-5; D may be TRBD1 (6 bases). Germline V gene sequence: CDR1 SGHNT, CDR2 YYREEE (reference sequence). The V end was cut by 3 bases, the J end by 5 bases, with 14 bases between. This CDR3 contains 14 residues.